Listed below are T cell receptor beta chains from one sample, sequenced in a study of T cells after posttransplantation cyclophosphamide. Assay used: immunoSEQ multiplex PCR; TCRdb lists only in-frame clones, some missing. The profile covers approximately 20,000 clones, with 80% to 90% appearing a single time and 1.5% to 2% taken by the ten largest. Sequencing used PBMCs, obtained around 380 days after allogeneic stem cell transplant with calcineurin inhibitor and methotrexate. All receptors derive from a female patient aged 30 to 45 who received an allogeneic stem cell transplant from an unrelated donor, was CMV-positive, and had acute and chronic GVHD. A subset of T cells may come from the graft donor. Each CDR3 is given with its conserved first and last residue. A D gene is named only where the DNA matches it firmly. Some rows mark clone size as missing; the rest say once, few, many or name a class of expanded clone.

TRBJ2-2,NA,TRBV6-5,NA,TGTGCCAGCAGTTACTCTCCAGGGTCCGGGGAGCTGTTTTTT,CASSYSPGSGELFF
TRBJ2-1,NA,TRBV9,TRBD2,TGTGCCAGCAGCTCTCCGACTAGCGGGAGGGTTAATGAGCAGTTCTTC,CASSSPTSGRVNEQFF
TRBJ2-6,NA,TRBV2,NA,TGTGCCAGCACAGGGTTCTCTGGGGCCAACGTCCTGACTTTC,CASTGFSGANVLTF
TRBJ1-1,NA,TRBV5-1,TRBD1,TGCGCCAGCAGCCTGGGACAGGGTAAGAACACTGAAGCTTTCTTT,CASSLGQGKNTEAFF
TRBJ2-7,NA,TRBV27,NA,TGTGCCAGCAGCGCCTATGGCTACGAGCAGTACTTC,CASSAYGYEQYF
TRBJ2-3,NA,TRBV12-5,NA,TGTGCTAGTGGTTTGGCTTCCATTACAGGGAATACGCAGTATTTT,CASGLASITGNTQYF
TRBJ2-7,NA,TRBV4-1,TRBD2,TGCGCCAGCAGCCCAGGTCGTGGGACTACCCCCTACGAGCAGTACTTC,CASSPGRGTTPYEQYF
TRBJ1-3,NA,TRBV7-2,TRBD1,TGTGCCAGCAGCTTACGGGACAGCGTCTTCTCTGGAAACACCATATATTTT,CASSLRDSVFSGNTIYF
TRBJ2-3,once,TRBV11-2,NA,TGTGCCAGCAGCCCTAAGATCCTTGACACAGATACGCAGTATTTT,CASSPKILDTDTQYF
TRBJ1-2,NA,TRBV18,NA,TGTGCCAGCTCACCACCGGCAGGGAAGAATTCTAACTATGGCTACACCTTC,CASSPPAGKNSNYGYTF
TRBJ2-2,NA,TRBV4-2,TRBD2,TGTGCCAGCAGCCCCATCGGTCTAGCGGGGAACACCGGGGAGCTGTTTTTT,CASSPIGLAGNTGELFF
TRBJ2-3,once,TRBV7-9,NA,TGTGCCAGCAGCTTCAGCGGCTCTACAGATACGCAGTATTTT,CASSFSGSTDTQYF
TRBJ2-7,NA,TRBV21-1,NA,TGTGCCAGCAGCAAAGTCGTCACAGGGGATGCATTCCCACTCTCCTACGAGCAGTACTTC,CASSKVVTGDAFPLSYEQYF
TRBJ2-5,few,TRBV6-1,TRBD1,TGTGCCAGCAGGACACAGGGGATGGGGGAGACCCAGTACTTC,CASRTQGMGETQYF
TRBJ2-3,NA,TRBV6-1,TRBD2,TGTGCCAGCAGTGAAGGACCACTAGCGGGAGTTGTTACGCAGTATTTT,CASSEGPLAGVVTQYF
TRBJ1-4,NA,TRBV5-5,NA,TGTGCCAGCAGCCCGCGGGACTTACCGAATGAAAAACTGTTTTTT,CASSPRDLPNEKLFF
TRBJ1-2,once,TRBV21-1,NA,TGTGCCAGCAGCCTCCTTAAGAGGGGACAGGGCTATGCGCCCCTTTTGGGCTACACCTTC,CASSLLKRGQGYAPLLGYTF
TRBJ2-7,NA,TRBV15,NA,TGTGCCACCAGCAGAGGAGATGTACGACAGTCCTACGAGCAGTACTTC,CATSRGDVRQSYEQYF
TRBJ1-1,NA,TRBV29-1,NA,TGCAGCGTTGAAGGAGGGGGTGGGATGAACACTGAAGCTTTCTTT,CSVEGGGGMNTEAFF
TRBJ2-3,NA,TRBV5-1,TRBD2,TGCGCCAGCAGCTTGTCCGGGAGGCCCGGCGCAGATACGCAGTATTTT,CASSLSGRPGADTQYF
TRBJ1-2,NA,TRBV6-5,TRBD1,TGTGCCAGCAGTTCTAGGGGGCGCGTCTATGGCTACACCTTC,CASSSRGRVYGYTF
TRBJ1-2,NA,TRBV5-4,TRBD1,TGTGCCAGCAGCTTACAGGGGACCGGGGGCTACACCTTC,CASSLQGTGGYTF
TRBJ2-1,NA,TRBV10-3,TRBD2,TGTGCCATCCGAGGAAGTAGCGGGAGGGGATCCTACAATGAGCAGTTCTTC,CAIRGSSGRGSYNEQFF